This entry features one T cell receptor beta chain sequence. This sample stems from a study of molecular identifiers for immune sequencing clone quantification. Study as a whole: Five portions were made in replicates from RNA of roughly 21,000 or 96,000 naive CD8 cells, and four underwent sequencing.

V lost 5 bases and J 1 base, leaving 15 bases between the germline ends. This CDR3 contains 15 residues. The germline V gene encodes CDR1 SEHNR and CDR2 FQNEAQ (reference sequence). TCRdb independently ran MiXCR on the PCR reads; one entry per CDR3 protein. The table lists around 460,000 distinct CDR3 sequences, about 22% of them singletons. The receptor's source is a human donor in good health. Some libraries in this study had Jurkat cell RNA spiked in. J is TRBJ2-7 and V is TRBV7-9; D remains unclear. What was sequenced was naive CD8+ T cells from blood, with Jurkat cell RNA spiked in. Subset: FACS-sorted CD8+CD4-CCR7+CD45RA+ naive T cells. CDR3 DNA sequence: TGTGCCAGCAGCCCGTTTTCGGGTCCGTCCTACGAGCAGTACTTC. Translated: CASSPFSGPSYEQYF.